Detailed here is one TCR beta chain. Its antigen remains unidentified. A much larger clone is a single base away; this may be a read error. The missing conserved phenylalanine or tryptophan at the end of this CDR3 makes a read error likely. The sample is drawn from a study of T cells in Graves' hyperthyroidism and ophthalmopathy. The study's findings and limits: Blood also held most thyroid clonotypes expanded beyond 0.001.

PBMCs were sourced from around 10 ml fresh peripheral blood. Authors of the study amplified TCR beta CDR3 regions from RNA transcripts. The TCR CDR3 was amplified in a first-round RT-PCR using the HTBI primer set. TCRdb reanalysed the multiplex PCR reads using MiXCR and keeps one entry per CDR3 protein. The table records some 570,000 distinct CDR3 sequences, about a sixth of them present only once. Germline V CDR1 and CDR2: MNHNS, SASEGT. After removal of 5 bases from V and 3 bases from J, the junction contained 7 bases not matched to a gene. The CDR3 runs to 15 residues. Specimen: blood. The sequence was obtained from a woman between 18 and 29 years old with Graves' ophthalmopathy. V gene TRBV6-1 combines with J gene TRBJ1-1, with 9 bases identical to TRBD1. CDR3 nucleotide sequence: TGTGCCAGCAGTCCCCGACAGGGGGATCACACTGAAGCTTTCTCT. Translating gives CASSPRQGDHTEAFS.